This entry describes one T cell receptor beta chain. V gave up 1 base and J gave up 9 bases, with 16 bases separating them. Germline assignment: CDR1 SEHNR and CDR2 FQNEAQ (reference sequence). This CDR3 comprises 15 residues. The entry originates in a study of blood T cell repertoires in COVID-19. Across the whole study: The origin of the acute and convalescent COVID-19 samples was the United States, Italy and Spain. T cells, B-cell-depleted T cells, or PBMCs provided the cDNA or gDNA that served as material.

Participants were placed into cohorts based on the clinical history they reported. Produced via immunoSEQ multiplex PCR; TCRdb's table is partial and in-frame only. This sample has hundreds of thousands of clones, with less than 90% found just once. The rearrangement joins TRBV7-9 to TRBJ2-4; D unresolved. The TCR sequence derives from a woman aged 50 to 60 in a cohort exposed to, infected with or recovered from COVID-19 (not recorded which). The source material was PBMCs or T cells enriched from blood (not recorded which). CDR3 nucleotide sequence: TGTGCCAGCAGCTTAGTCTCAGGTTTTGTCGGCATTCAGTACTTC. Protein product: CASSLVSGFVGIQYF.